The 22 T cell receptor beta chains reported below all come from one sample, sequenced in a study of post-analysis software for immune sequencing data. Regarding the study as a whole: Five TRBV segments, TRBV5-6, TRBV5-1 and TRBV20-1 among them, were found more frequent in patients than controls.

These receptors' targets are unknown. Sequencing libraries made from TCR beta cDNA carried unique molecular identifiers. Each CDR3 protein gets one entry after TCRdb re-called the PCR reads with MiXCR. The sample contains about 820,000 distinct CDR3 sequences, approximately 50% of which appear only once. The specimen sequenced was blood. These receptors were collected from a girl between 10 and 17 years old with multiple sclerosis.

This sequence joins TRBV20-1 and TRBJ2-3, with TRBD2 identical over 7 bases. With 5 bases clipped from V and 5 bases from J, the junction kept 16 bases outside the gene matches. The CDR3 sequence is 16 residues long. CDR1 is DFQATT and CDR2 is SNEGSKA in the germline V gene (reference sequence). The CDR3 reads CSAPLVAGVRGDTQYF. The CDR3 region has the DNA TGCAGTGCTCCACTTGTCGCGGGAGTAAGAGGAGATACGCAGTATTTT.

The gene calls are TRBV5-1 and TRBJ2-1; the match to TRBD2 covers 7 bases. This CDR3 contains 19 residues. Per germline, CDR1 SGHRS and CDR2 YFSETQ. V lost 4 bases and J lost 0; bases outside the gene matches: 16. CDR3 sequence reads: CASSPGGAGVFSSYNEQFF. The CDR3 bases are TGCGCCAGCAGCCCCGGAGGGGCGGGGGTTTTTAGCTCCTACAATGAGCAGTTCTTC. Full variable domain (rest looked up from reference TRBV5-1 and TRBJ2-1): KAGVTQTPRYLIKTRGQQVTLSCSPISGHRSVSWYQQTPGQGLQFLFEYFSETQRNKGNFPGRFSGRQFSNSRSEMNVSTLELGDSALYLCASSPGGAGVFSSYNEQFFGPGTRLTVL.

The genes are TRBV2 and TRBJ2-6, with TRBD1 identical over 8 bases. CDR3 length equals 16 residues. Per the germline V gene, CDR1 is SNHLY and CDR2 is FYNNEI. V was clipped by 10 bases and J by 0 bases; unmatched bases: 8. The CDR3 DNA reads as TGTGCCAACGACAGGGGCGGGCGCTCTGGGGCCAACGTCCTGACTTTC. Protein sequence: CANDRGGRSGANVLTF.

The chain has TRBV7-3 and TRBJ2-3; a possible D gene is TRBD2 (6 bases). CDR3 size: 16 residues. Trimming shortened V by 5 bases and J by 0 bases, and 15 bases separated the two germline ends. The V gene's germline CDR1 is SGHTA and CDR2 FQGTGA. CDR3 coding DNA: TGTGCCAGCAGCCGCCGGGCCCTAGCGAGCACAGATACGCAGTATTTT. Translation gives CASSRRALASTDTQYF.

The chain joins TRBV10-3 to TRBJ2-4; TRBD2 aligns across 14 bases. The V gene's germline CDR1 is ENHRY and CDR2 SYGVKD. The length of the CDR3 is 13 residues. The ends lost 6 bases at V and 13 bases at J; junction bases unmatched: 5. The DNA of the CDR3 is TGTGCCATCAGGGGACTAGCGGGGGAAGAGCAGTACTTC. It codes for CAIRGLAGEEQYF.

The chain couples TRBV9 to TRBJ2-7; 8 nucleotides align to TRBD1. Germline CDR1 and CDR2: SGDLS and YYNGEE. This CDR3 spans 12 amino acids. V lost 3 bases to trimming and J lost 6 bases; unmatched junction nucleotides: 2. CDR3 sequence: CASSAGQGEQYF. CDR3 sequence (DNA): TGTGCCAGCAGCGCCGGACAGGGCGAGCAGTACTTC.

The chain links TRBV5-1 to TRBJ2-7; TRBD2 might be the D (6 bases). V lost 3 bases, J lost 2 bases, and 18 bases lay in between. Germline values: CDR1 SGHRS, CDR2 YFSETQ. The CDR3 contains 16 residues. The CDR3 coding sequence is TGCGCCAGCAGCTCCCCTCGGGAGCTTACCGCCTACGAGCAGTACTTC. Its protein product is CASSSPRELTAYEQYF.

The J gene is TRBJ2-1, the V gene TRBV2; 9 nucleotides line up with TRBD2. The V and J ends lost 5 bases and 0 bases, in that order; junction bases with no gene match: 5. Germline values: CDR1 SNHLY, CDR2 FYNNEI. The CDR3 runs to 16 residues. The CDR3 DNA reads as TGTGCCAGCAGTCGGGATAGCGGGAGCTCCTACAATGAGCAGTTCTTC. Protein product: CASSRDSGSSYNEQFF.

This clonotype was detected only a few times. This chain joins TRBV10-3 and TRBJ2-1; TRBD1 matches at 8 bases. The ends lost 8 bases at V and 7 bases at J; junction bases unmatched: 10. This CDR3 contains 14 residues. Germline V gene data show CDR1 as ENHRY and CDR2 as SYGVKD. In nucleotides, the CDR3 is TGTGCCATCTCCCCTGGACAGGGTCAAAATGAGCAGTTCTTC. It specifies CAISPGQGQNEQFF.

This chain links TRBV6-4 with TRBJ2-1, with 8 bases identical to TRBD1. This CDR3 region has 13 residues. Germline loops: CDR1 MRHNA, CDR2 SNTAGT. Germline trimming cut 8 bases from V and 9 bases from J; bases unmatched to any gene: 9. CDR3 nucleotide sequence: TGTGCCAGCTCCGGGACAGGCCACAGTGAGCAGTTCTTC. Translation gives CASSGTGHSEQFF.

The chain carries TRBV7-9 and TRBJ2-6; tentative D call: TRBD2 (5 bases). The CDR3 totals 15 residues. The V gene's germline CDR1 is SEHNR and CDR2 FQNEAQ (reference sequence). V gave up 3 bases and J gave up 1 base, with 7 bases separating them. This CDR3 is CASSFGISGANVLTF. Here the CDR3 DNA reads TGTGCCAGCAGCTTCGGGATATCTGGGGCCAACGTCCTGACTTTC. Using reference TRBV7-9 and TRBJ2-6 for the parts outside the CDR3, the full variable domain is DTGVSQNPRHKITKRGQNVTFRCDPISEHNRLYWYRQTLGQGPEFLTYFQNEAQLEKSRLLSDRFSAERPKGSFSTLEIQRTEQGDSAMYLCASSFGISGANVLTFGAGSRLTVL.

The J gene is TRBJ2-3, the V gene TRBV7-9; no clear D gene. There are 15 residues in the CDR3. Germline CDR1 reads SEHNR; CDR2 reads FQNEAQ (reference sequence). V gave up 2 bases and J gave up 0 bases, with 9 bases separating them. CDR3: CASSLREVSTDTQYF. The CDR3 nucleotides read TGTGCCAGCAGCTTACGAGAGGTTAGCACAGATACGCAGTATTTT.

This clonotype has more than one count but fewer than ten. The chain joins TRBV5-1 to TRBJ1-2, with 7 bases fitting TRBD1. J was trimmed by 5 bases and V by 4 bases; bases with no gene match: 11. CDR3 length equals 15 residues. CDR1 and CDR2 (germline): SGHRS, YFSETQ. In DNA form, the CDR3 reads TGCGCCAGCAGCATGCAACCGGGACAGAGTTATGGCTACACCTTC. Its translation: CASSMQPGQSYGYTF.

V gene TRBV7-6 combines with J gene TRBJ1-2; D perhaps matches TRBD1 (6 bases). CDR1 and CDR2 (germline): SGHVS, FNYEAQ. The CDR3 consists of 15 residues. Trimming stripped 4 bases from V and 0 bases from J, with 12 bases between. CDR3 region: CASSSGQLTNYGYTF. Here the CDR3 DNA reads TGTGCCAGCAGCTCCGGACAGCTTACTAACTATGGCTACACCTTC.

The table lists this clonotype with a few counts. As DNA, the CDR3 is TGCAGCGTTGAAGGGACTAGGAAAAACGAGCAGTACTTC. It is translated as CSVEGTRKNEQYF. The chain employs TRBV29-1 and TRBJ2-7; the match to TRBD2 covers 7 bases. V dropped 1 base and J dropped 5; count of bases not matched to a gene: 5. Germline CDR1 and CDR2: SQVTM and ANQGSEA. This CDR3 has 13 residues.

This chain uses TRBV3-1 with TRBJ2-3; 9 nucleotides line up with TRBD1. The V gene's germline CDR1 is LGHDT and CDR2 YNNKEL (reference sequence). Germline trimming cut 4 bases from V and 5 bases from J; bases unmatched to any gene: 10. The CDR3 totals 16 residues. In nucleotides, the CDR3 is TGTGCCAGCAGCCTCCGTATGGGACAGGGAGGAGATACGCAGTATTTT. It is translated as CASSLRMGQGGDTQYF.

In DNA, the CDR3 is TGTGCCAGCAGCTTGTCTAGCGGGAACCAAGAGACCCAGTACTTC. Translating it yields CASSLSSGNQETQYF. The chain employs TRBV5-4 and TRBJ2-5, with 9 bases lining up with TRBD2. The V gene's germline CDR1 is SGHNT and CDR2 YYREEE (reference sequence). J was trimmed by 0 bases and V by 1 base; bases with no gene match: 1. This CDR3 spans 15 amino acids.

This clonotype was seen at least ten times. The chain employs TRBV20-1 and TRBJ2-7; 11 positions agree with TRBD2. Germline V gene sequence: CDR1 DFQATT, CDR2 SNEGSKA (reference sequence). With V trimmed by 3 bases and J by 0 bases, 4 bases remained unmatched. The CDR3 has 15 residues. CDR3 residues: CSASGLAGPSYEQYF. CDR3 DNA: TGCAGTGCTAGTGGACTAGCGGGCCCCTCCTACGAGCAGTACTTC.

This clonotype has more than one count but fewer than ten. The chain has TRBV20-1 and TRBJ1-2; D gene uncertain. The germline V gene encodes CDR1 DFQATT and CDR2 SNEGSKA (reference sequence). CDR3 length: 11 amino acids. The germline V and J ends were trimmed by 0 bases and 5 bases, with 4 bases remaining between them. The CDR3 DNA reads TGCAGTGCTAGAGATGAGTATGGCTACACCTTC. Translation: CSARDEYGYTF.

V is TRBV7-9 and J is TRBJ2-6, with 9 bases lining up with TRBD1. The CDR3 contains 18 residues. CDR1 and CDR2 from the germline V gene are SEHNR and FQNEAQ (reference sequence). Germline trimming cut 0 bases from V and 1 base from J; bases unmatched to any gene: 4. This CDR3 reads CASSLARGQGSGANVLTF. CDR3 nucleotides: TGTGCCAGCAGCTTAGCGCGGGGACAGGGATCTGGGGCCAACGTCCTGACTTTC.

The CDR3 DNA follows: TGTGCCAGCAGCCCCGGTACCCGGACCGGCACAGATACGCAGTATTTT. Translation gives CASSPGTRTGTDTQYF. The V and J genes are TRBV7-3 and TRBJ2-3; D unresolved. CDR1 is SGHTA and CDR2 is FQGTGA in the germline V gene. V was trimmed by 5 bases and J by 1 base, leaving 16 bases between them. The CDR3 consists of 16 residues.

Only a few counts were recorded for this clonotype. The chain's CDR3 is CASSLAPQGGSTDTQYF. The CDR3 DNA sequence: TGTGCCAGCAGCTTAGCGCCCCAGGGGGGATCCACAGATACGCAGTATTTT. This sequence joins TRBV7-2 and TRBJ2-3; D might be TRBD1 (7 bases). Trimming took off 0 bases at V and 2 bases at J, with 15 bases between the two ends. The germline gives CDR1 SGHTA, CDR2 FQGNSA. This CDR3 has 17 amino acids.